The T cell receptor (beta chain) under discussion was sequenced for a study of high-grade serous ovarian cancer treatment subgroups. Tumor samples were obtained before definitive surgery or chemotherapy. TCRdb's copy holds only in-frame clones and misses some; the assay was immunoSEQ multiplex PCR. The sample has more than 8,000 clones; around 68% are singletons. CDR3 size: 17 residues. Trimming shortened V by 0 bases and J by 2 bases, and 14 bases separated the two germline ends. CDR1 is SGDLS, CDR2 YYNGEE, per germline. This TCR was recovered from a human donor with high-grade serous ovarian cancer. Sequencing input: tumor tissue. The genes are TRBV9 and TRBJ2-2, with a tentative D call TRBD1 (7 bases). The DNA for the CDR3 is TGTGCCAGCAGCGTAGCGCGGGGACAGATCAACACCGGGGAGCTGTTTTTT. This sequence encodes CASSVARGQINTGELFF.